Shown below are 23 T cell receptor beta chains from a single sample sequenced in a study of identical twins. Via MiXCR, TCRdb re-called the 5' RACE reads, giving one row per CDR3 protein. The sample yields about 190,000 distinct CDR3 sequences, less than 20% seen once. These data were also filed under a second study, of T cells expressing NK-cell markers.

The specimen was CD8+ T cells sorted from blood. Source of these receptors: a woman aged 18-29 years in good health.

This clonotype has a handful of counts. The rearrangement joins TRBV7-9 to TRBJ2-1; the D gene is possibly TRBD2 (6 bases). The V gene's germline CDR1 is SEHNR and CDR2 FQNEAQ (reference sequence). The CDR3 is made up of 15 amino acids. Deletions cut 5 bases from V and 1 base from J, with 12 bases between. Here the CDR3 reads CASSAPRDSYNEQFF. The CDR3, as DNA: TGTGCCAGCAGCGCGCCGCGGGATTCCTACAATGAGCAGTTCTTC.

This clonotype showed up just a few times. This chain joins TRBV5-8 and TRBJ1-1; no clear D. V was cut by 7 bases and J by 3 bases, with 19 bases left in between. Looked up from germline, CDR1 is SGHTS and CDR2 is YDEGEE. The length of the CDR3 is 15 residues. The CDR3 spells CASRPREGVYTEAFF. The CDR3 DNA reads TGTGCCAGCCGGCCCCGGGAGGGAGTGTACACTGAAGCTTTCTTT.

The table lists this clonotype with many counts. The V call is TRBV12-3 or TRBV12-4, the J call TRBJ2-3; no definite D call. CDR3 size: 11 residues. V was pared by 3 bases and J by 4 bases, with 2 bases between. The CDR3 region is CASSFSDTQYF. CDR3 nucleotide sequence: TGTGCCAGCAGTTTTTCAGATACGCAGTATTTT.

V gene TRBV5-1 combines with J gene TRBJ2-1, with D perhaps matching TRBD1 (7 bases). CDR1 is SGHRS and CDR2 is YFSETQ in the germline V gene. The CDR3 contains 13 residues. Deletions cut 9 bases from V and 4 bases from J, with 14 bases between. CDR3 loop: CATSQGGYNEQFF. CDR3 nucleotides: TGCGCCACCTCGCAGGGGGGATACAATGAGCAGTTCTTC.

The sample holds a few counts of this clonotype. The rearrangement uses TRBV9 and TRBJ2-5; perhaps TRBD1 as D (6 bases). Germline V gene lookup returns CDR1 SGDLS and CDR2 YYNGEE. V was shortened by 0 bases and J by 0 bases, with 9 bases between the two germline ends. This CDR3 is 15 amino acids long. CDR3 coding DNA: TGTGCCAGCAGCGTAGGGACAGACTACCAAGAGACCCAGTACTTC. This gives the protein CASSVGTDYQETQYF.

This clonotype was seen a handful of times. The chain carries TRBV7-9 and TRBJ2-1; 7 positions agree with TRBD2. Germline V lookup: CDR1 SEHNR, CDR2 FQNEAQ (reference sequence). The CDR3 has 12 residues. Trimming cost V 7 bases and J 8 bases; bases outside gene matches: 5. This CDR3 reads CASNWGGDEQFF. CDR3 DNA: TGTGCCAGCAACTGGGGAGGGGATGAGCAGTTCTTC. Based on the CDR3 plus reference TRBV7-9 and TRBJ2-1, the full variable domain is DTGVSQNPRHKITKRGQNVTFRCDPISEHNRLYWYRQTLGQGPEFLTYFQNEAQLEKSRLLSDRFSAERPKGSFSTLEIQRTEQGDSAMYLCASNWGGDEQFFGPGTRLTVL.

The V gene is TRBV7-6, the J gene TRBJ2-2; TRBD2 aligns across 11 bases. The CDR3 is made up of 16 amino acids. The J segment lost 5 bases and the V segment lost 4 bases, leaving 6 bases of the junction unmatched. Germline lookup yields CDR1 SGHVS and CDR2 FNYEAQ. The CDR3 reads CASSSRRLAGTGELFF. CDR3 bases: TGTGCCAGCAGCTCCAGGCGACTAGCGGGAACCGGGGAGCTGTTTTTT.

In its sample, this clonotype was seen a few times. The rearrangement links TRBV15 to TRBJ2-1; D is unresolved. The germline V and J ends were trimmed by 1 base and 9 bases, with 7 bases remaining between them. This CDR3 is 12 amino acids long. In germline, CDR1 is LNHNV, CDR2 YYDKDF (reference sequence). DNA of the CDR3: TGTGCCACCAGCAGAGGAGAAGTTGAGCAGTTCTTC. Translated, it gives CATSRGEVEQFF.

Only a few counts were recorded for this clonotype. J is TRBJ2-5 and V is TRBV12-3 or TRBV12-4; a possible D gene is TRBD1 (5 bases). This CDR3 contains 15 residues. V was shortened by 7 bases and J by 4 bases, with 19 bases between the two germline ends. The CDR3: CASTPPGAGLETQYF. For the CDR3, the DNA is TGTGCCAGCACCCCCCCTGGGGCAGGGCTAGAGACCCAGTACTTC.

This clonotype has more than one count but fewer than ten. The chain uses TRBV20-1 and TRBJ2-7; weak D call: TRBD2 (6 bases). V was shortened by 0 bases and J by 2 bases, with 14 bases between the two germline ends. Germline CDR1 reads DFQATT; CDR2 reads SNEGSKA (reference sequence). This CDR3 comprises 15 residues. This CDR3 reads CSAREEPRGTYEQYF. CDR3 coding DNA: TGCAGTGCTAGAGAGGAACCGCGGGGAACCTACGAGCAGTACTTC.

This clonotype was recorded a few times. The CDR3 sequence is CASRMTGFSGANVLTF. DNA of the CDR3: TGTGCCAGCAGGATGACAGGGTTCTCTGGGGCCAACGTCCTGACTTTC. The chain joins TRBV12-3 or TRBV12-4 to TRBJ2-6, with 7 bases that match TRBD1. This CDR3 is 16 amino acids long. Unmatched junction bases numbered 5, after V lost 6 bases and J lost 0 bases.

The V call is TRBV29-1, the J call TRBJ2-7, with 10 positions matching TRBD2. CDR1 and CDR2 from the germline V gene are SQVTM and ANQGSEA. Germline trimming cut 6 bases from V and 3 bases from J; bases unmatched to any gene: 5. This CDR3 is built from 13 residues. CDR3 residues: CSVQTSGDYEQYF. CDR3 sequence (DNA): TGCAGCGTCCAAACTAGCGGGGACTACGAGCAGTACTTC.

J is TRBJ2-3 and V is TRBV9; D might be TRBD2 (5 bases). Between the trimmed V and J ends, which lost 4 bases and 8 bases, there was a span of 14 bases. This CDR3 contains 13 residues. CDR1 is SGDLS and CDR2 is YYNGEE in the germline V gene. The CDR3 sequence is CASSPGGGGTQYF. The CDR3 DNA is TGTGCCAGCAGCCCAGGAGGCGGTGGTACGCAGTATTTT.

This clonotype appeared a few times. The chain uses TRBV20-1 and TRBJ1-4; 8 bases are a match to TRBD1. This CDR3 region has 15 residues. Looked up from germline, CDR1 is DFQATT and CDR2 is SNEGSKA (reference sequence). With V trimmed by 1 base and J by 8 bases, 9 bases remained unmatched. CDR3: CSARVSGTGAEKLFF. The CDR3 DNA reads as TGCAGTGCTAGAGTATCCGGGACAGGTGCAGAAAAACTGTTTTTT.

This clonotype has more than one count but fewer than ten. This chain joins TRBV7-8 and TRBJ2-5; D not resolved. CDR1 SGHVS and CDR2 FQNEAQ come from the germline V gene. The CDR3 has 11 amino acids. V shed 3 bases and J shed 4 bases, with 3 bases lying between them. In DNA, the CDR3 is TGTGCCAGCAGCTTTATAGAGACCCAGTACTTC. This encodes CASSFIETQYF.

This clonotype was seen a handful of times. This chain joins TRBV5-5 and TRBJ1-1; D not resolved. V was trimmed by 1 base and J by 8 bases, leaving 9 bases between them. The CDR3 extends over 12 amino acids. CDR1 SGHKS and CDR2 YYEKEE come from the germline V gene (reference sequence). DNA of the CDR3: TGTGCCAGCAGCTTGCCCCCGATCGAAGCTTTCTTT. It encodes CASSLPPIEAFF.

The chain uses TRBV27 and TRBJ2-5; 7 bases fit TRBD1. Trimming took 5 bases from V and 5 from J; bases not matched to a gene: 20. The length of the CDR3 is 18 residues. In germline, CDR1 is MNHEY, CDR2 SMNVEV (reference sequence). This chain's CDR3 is CASSLKGRQGLSWETQYF. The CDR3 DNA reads TGTGCCAGCAGTCTCAAGGGAAGACAGGGTTTGTCATGGGAGACCCAGTACTTC.

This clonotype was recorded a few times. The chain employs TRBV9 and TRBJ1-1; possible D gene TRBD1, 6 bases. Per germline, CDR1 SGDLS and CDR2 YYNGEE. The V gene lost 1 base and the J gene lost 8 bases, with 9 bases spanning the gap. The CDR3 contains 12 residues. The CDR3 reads CASSVPRGEAFF. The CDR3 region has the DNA TGTGCCAGCAGCGTACCCAGGGGCGAAGCTTTCTTT.

This chain's CDR3 is CASSSLSDQAAEQYF. The CDR3, as DNA: TGTGCCAGCAGTTCACTCAGCGATCAAGCCGCCGAGCAGTACTTC. The chain has TRBV27 and TRBJ2-7, with D hard to call. The CDR3 is 15 residues long. From germline, CDR1 is MNHEY and CDR2 SMNVEV (reference sequence). Trimming took 4 bases from V and 6 from J, leaving 19 bases between them.

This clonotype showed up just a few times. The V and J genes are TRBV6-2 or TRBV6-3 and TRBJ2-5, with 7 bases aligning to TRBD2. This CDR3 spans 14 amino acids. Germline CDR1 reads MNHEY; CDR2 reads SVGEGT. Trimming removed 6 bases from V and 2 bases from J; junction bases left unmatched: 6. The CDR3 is CASSNSGRQETQYF. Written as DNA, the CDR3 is TGTGCCAGCAGCAATAGCGGGCGGCAAGAGACCCAGTACTTC.

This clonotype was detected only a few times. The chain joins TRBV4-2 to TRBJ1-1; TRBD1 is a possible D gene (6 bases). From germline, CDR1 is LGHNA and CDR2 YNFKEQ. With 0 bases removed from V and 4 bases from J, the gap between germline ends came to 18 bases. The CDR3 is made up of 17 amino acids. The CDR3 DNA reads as TGTGCCAGCAGCCAAGACCCGGTCCGACAGGCTTTCACTGAAGCTTTCTTT. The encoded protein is CASSQDPVRQAFTEAFF.

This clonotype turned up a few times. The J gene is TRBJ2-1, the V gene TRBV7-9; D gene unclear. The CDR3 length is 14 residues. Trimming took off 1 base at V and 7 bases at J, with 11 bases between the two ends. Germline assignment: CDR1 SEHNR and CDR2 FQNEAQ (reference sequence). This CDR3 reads CASSLGGLANEQFF. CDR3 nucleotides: TGTGCCAGCAGCTTAGGCGGTTTGGCGAATGAGCAGTTCTTC.

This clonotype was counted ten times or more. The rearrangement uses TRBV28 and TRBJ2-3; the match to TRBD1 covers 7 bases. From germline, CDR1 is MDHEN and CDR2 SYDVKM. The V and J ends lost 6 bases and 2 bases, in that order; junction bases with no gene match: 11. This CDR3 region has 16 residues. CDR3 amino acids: CASRLGTAPNTDTQYF. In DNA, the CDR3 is TGTGCCAGCAGGCTGGGGACAGCACCTAACACAGATACGCAGTATTTT.